The 13 T cell receptor beta chains reported below all come from one sample, sequenced in a study of shared clonotypes between healthy human individuals. TCRdb's table, derived via immunoSEQ multiplex PCR, lists solely in-frame clones and lacks some. The data show roughly 2.5 million clones, around nine tenths seen once. The sequencing sample was made of naive CD4+ T cells sorted from blood. The subset: CD45RA+ positively selected. The source of these receptors is a man in his late teens or twenties in good health.

The chain uses TRBV9 and TRBJ2-7; 9 bases are a match to TRBD1. V gave up 2 bases and J gave up 4 bases; unmatched junction bases: 4. The CDR3 totals 14 residues. Per germline, CDR1 SGDLS and CDR2 YYNGEE. CDR3 protein: CASSVGQGQYEQYF. For the CDR3, the DNA is TGTGCCAGCAGCGTCGGACAGGGGCAGTACGAGCAGTACTTC. The full variable domain, with the rest looked up from reference TRBV9 and TRBJ2-7, is DSGVTQTPKHLITATGQRVTLRCSPRSGDLSVYWYQQSLDQGLQFLIQYYNGEERAKGNILERFSAQQFPDLHSELNLSSLELGDSALYFCASSVGQGQYEQYFGPGTRLTVT.

V and J are TRBV21-1 and TRBJ1-1. TRBV21-1 is a recognized pseudogene. The CDR3 extends over 17 amino acids. CDR3 coding DNA: TGTGCCAGCAGCAAAGGAGCGGAGAGGGGTACGGGCACTGAAGCTTTCTTT. Translation gives CASSKGAERGTGTEAFF.

The chain has TRBV7-2 and TRBJ2-5, with 7 bases aligning to TRBD2. The CDR3 extends over 15 amino acids. Germline CDR1 and CDR2: SGHTA and FQGNSA. J gave up 5 bases and V 2 bases, and 8 bases lay outside the gene matches. The CDR3 nucleotides read TGTGCCAGCAGCTTAAGGGGAGGGCGGGTGGAGACCCAGTACTTC. It specifies CASSLRGGRVETQYF.

V gene TRBV19 combines with J gene TRBJ1-2, with 7 bases lining up with TRBD1. The trim removed 2 bases at V and 0 bases at J, leaving 6 bases unmatched. Germline assignment: CDR1 LNHDA and CDR2 SQIVND (reference sequence). CDR3 length equals 16 residues. CDR3 in amino acids: CASSINRDRANYGYTF. The CDR3 DNA follows: TGTGCCAGTAGTATAAACCGGGACAGAGCTAACTATGGCTACACCTTC.

This chain connects TRBV27 to TRBJ1-6; D may be TRBD1 (5 bases). Per the germline V gene, CDR1 is MNHEY and CDR2 is SMNVEV (reference sequence). The CDR3 totals 12 residues. The V end was cut by 6 bases, the J end by 9 bases, with 9 bases between. CDR3 residues: CASRIQGSPLHF. CDR3 coding DNA: TGTGCCAGCAGGATCCAGGGTTCACCCCTCCACTTT.

The chain couples TRBV18 to TRBJ2-2; perhaps TRBD1 as D (5 bases). Germline-derived CDR1 and CDR2 are KGHSH and LQKENI. The CDR3 contains 16 residues. Trimming shortened V by 3 bases and J by 5 bases, and 16 bases separated the two germline ends. CDR3 sequence (DNA): TGTGCCAGCTCACCTGGGATAGGGGCGCGAACCGGGGAGCTGTTTTTT. Amino acid sequence: CASSPGIGARTGELFF.

The chain combines TRBV6-5 with TRBJ1-4, with 7 bases identical to TRBD1. Trimming cost V 5 bases and J 4 bases; bases outside gene matches: 4. CDR3 length: 14 residues. CDR1 is MNHEY, CDR2 SVGAGI, per germline. This chain's CDR3 is CASSTTGINEKLFF. CDR3 DNA: TGTGCCAGCAGTACGACAGGGATTAATGAAAAACTGTTTTTT.

The chain is built from TRBV9 and TRBJ2-3; D remains ambiguous. This CDR3 is 15 amino acids long. V was cut by 2 bases and J by 0 bases, with 10 bases left in between. Germline V gene data show CDR1 as SGDLS and CDR2 as YYNGEE. In nucleotides, the CDR3 is TGTGCCAGCAGCGTCAACCCGACTAGCACAGATACGCAGTATTTT. This translates into CASSVNPTSTDTQYF.

Comment on this clone: The sample contains more than one DNA sequence encoding this CDR3. The rearrangement uses TRBV18 and TRBJ1-4; D remains unclear. CDR3 length: 15 amino acids. Trimming took 3 bases from V and 0 from J, leaving 8 bases between them. Germline CDR1 and CDR2: KGHSH and LQKENI. The CDR3 sequence: CASSPLGATNEKLFF. In DNA, the CDR3 is TGTGCCAGCTCACCTTTGGGAGCAACTAATGAAAAACTGTTTTTT. Combining the CDR3 with reference TRBV18 and TRBJ1-4 gives the whole variable domain NAGVMQNPRHLVRRRGQEARLRCSPMKGHSHVYWYRQLPEEGLKFMVYLQKENIIDESGMPKERFSAEFPKEGPSILRIQQVVRGDSAAYFCASSPLGATNEKLFFGSGTQLSVL.

V and J are TRBV6-1 and TRBJ1-4; D ambiguous. Germline lookup yields CDR1 MNHNS and CDR2 SASEGT. Trimming left V 3 bases short and J 7 bases short, with 3 bases between. The CDR3 is made up of 11 amino acids. The CDR3 DNA follows: TGTGCCAGCAGTGAGACTGAAAAACTGTTTTTT. Encoded protein: CASSETEKLFF.

This clone was detected once. The rearrangement links TRBV20-1 to TRBJ2-7; tentatively, D is TRBD2 (5 bases). Deletions cut 5 bases from V and 2 bases from J, with 7 bases between. Germline V CDR1 and CDR2: DFQATT, SNEGSKA (reference sequence). This CDR3 has 11 amino acids. CDR3 nucleotides: TGCAGTGCTCCGGAGGCCTACGAGCAGTACTTC. This codes for CSAPEAYEQYF.

V usage is TRBV6-6 and J usage is TRBJ1-2; 7 bases line up with TRBD1. Germline assignment: CDR1 MNHNY and CDR2 SVGAGI (reference sequence). The CDR3 covers 16 residues. With V trimmed by 3 bases and J by 3 bases, 10 bases remained unmatched. CDR3 nucleotide sequence: TGTGCCAGCAGTTATGGGGGGGCAGGGGGAGACTATGGCTACACCTTC. Its protein product is CASSYGGAGGDYGYTF.

This clone was seen once. The chain carries TRBV10-3 and TRBJ1-5; no reliable D call. V lost 2 bases and J 2 bases, leaving 13 bases between the germline ends. This CDR3 has 16 residues. Germline V gives CDR1 ENHRY, CDR2 SYGVKD. The CDR3 DNA sequence: TGTGCCATCAGTGAGGGTACCAAAGATGGCAATCAGCCCCAGCATTTT. Protein sequence: CAISEGTKDGNQPQHF.